This T cell receptor (beta chain) was identified in a study of T-cell memory formation after mild COVID-19 listed by TCRdb under 2021. A note on the overall study: TCR sequence clusters from the two donors were found to be largely donor specific. Longitudinal TCRalpha and TCRbeta repertoire sequencing tracked T-cell clones expanding and contracting after mild COVID-19 in a couple of donors. Two young, previously healthy adult volunteers, one female and one male, were included in the cohort.

A note on this clonotype: Its antigen is currently not known. Nothing much larger sits one base from this clone, and base qualities are not available.

Broader findings and caveats from the paper: Clones that contracted from day 15 to 85 showed balanced CD4/CD8 phenotypes, whereas a second wave of clones that expanded from day 15 to 37 leaned towards CD4+. Whether the second-wave clones peaking on day 37 were SARS-CoV-2 specific was not confirmed. Contracting CD4+ clones were found mainly in CM and EM memory subsets, while CD8+ clones were enriched in EMRA. The study covered only a couple of mild cases, and larger cohorts including severe cases with pre-infection samples were considered necessary. Some responding clones were found in pre-infection memory, which suggests that pre-existing cross-reactive memory T cells took part in the SARS-CoV-2 response.

PBMCs were isolated by Ficoll-Paque density gradient centrifugation. For CDR1 and CDR2, the germline V gene lists SGHRS and YFSETQ. Its CDR3 holds 13 amino acids, cysteine through phenylalanine. Only the CDR3 DNA stays, 39 bases, in frame from base 1. V is reduced by 0 bases and J by 2 bases, leaving a spacing of 5 bases between them. Instrument on record: Illumina NovaSeq 6000. TCRalpha and TCRbeta cDNA libraries were constructed by 5'RACE with constant-segment primers, with sample barcodes and unique molecular identifiers being introduced. RNA was extracted from every sample with Trizol reagent. Libraries were amplified in two PCR steps, with a second sample barcode and Illumina TruSeq adapters added in the second step. Sequencing of the libraries was done on an Illumina NovaSeq, producing 2 x 150 bp paired-end reads. Processing in the source paper ran as follows. With migec v1.2.7, reads were demultiplexed and then collapsed into UMI-guided consensus sequences. Using mixcr v2.1.11, UMI consensuses were aligned to TRA and TRB V and J templates and then assembled into clonotypes. A clonotype was counted as expanded or contracted only when both edgeR and NoisET called the clonotype significant, with the noise models trained on biological replicates. For edgeR calls, the thresholds were a false discovery rate-adjusted p below 0.01 and a log2 fold-change of 1. PCA with hierarchical clustering of max-normalized trajectories of the 1000 most abundant clonotypes was used as exploratory dynamics analysis. Separately sequenced CD4+ and CD8+ repertoires were used to assign a CD4 or CD8 phenotype to each responding clone. TCRdb reran the public reads through fastp at Q25 and MiXCR, keeping productive beta chains. Rows merge per CDR3 protein into single entries with the most common DNA and genes. TCRdb's processing, not the authors' own work, is the source of the V and J calls. Counted in this sample were under 300,000 distinct CDR3 sequences; roughly 15% of them appeared once. The ten largest make up about 3.5% of the sample.

What was sequenced was PBMCs or a T cell subset sorted from them (not recorded which). This receptor was taken from a man between 18 and 35 years old who had mild COVID-19 (a few samples of this study predate the infection). The sample titles of this study are shuffled in the database, so cell type and time point are left out; the donor was told from shared clones. The chain is encoded by TRBV5-1 joined to TRBJ1-2; the D gene is not confidently resolved. The CDR3 protein: CASSLDDNYGYTF. In nucleotide form, the sequence is TGCGCCAGCAGCTTGGATGACAACTATGGCTACACCTTC.